These T cell receptor beta chains were read from a single sample in a study of blood T cell repertoires in COVID-19. Repertoires were generated with immunoSEQ multiplex PCR, while TCRdb's copy carries only in-frame clones and drops some. The sample lists about 200,000 clones, 82% occurring once. Sequencing was done on a sample of peripheral blood. These receptors all come from a woman aged 60-75 years with COVID-19, enrolled during active disease. Each CDR3 is given with its conserved first and last residue. The D gene is left open where the match is weak. Clone size appears in some rows only: once, few, many, or a class for an expanded clone.

clone size,V gene,J gene,D gene,CDR3 DNA,CDR3 protein
NA,TRBV27,TRBJ1-4,TRBD1,TGTGCCAGCAGGCCCGCCTCGGGACAGGGTGGGGAAAAACTGTTTTTT,CASRPASGQGGEKLFF
NA,TRBV7-6,TRBJ2-7,TRBD2,TGTGCCAGCAGCCCATACCGGACTAGCGGGAGACCCGGCGAGCAGTACTTC,CASSPYRTSGRPGEQYF
NA,TRBV3-1/TRBV3-2,TRBJ1-3,TRBD1,TGTGCCAGCAGCAAGAGGGGGCCTGGAAACACCATATATTTT,CASSKRGPGNTIYF
NA,TRBV7-3,TRBJ2-2,TRBD2,TGTGCCAGCAGATTCAGCGGGGAGAACACCGGGGAGCTGTTTTTT,CASRFSGENTGELFF
NA,TRBV6-5,TRBJ1-2,TRBD1,TGTGCCAGCAGTTATTCTACAGGGGGAGGTGGCTACACCTTC,CASSYSTGGGGYTF
NA,TRBV5-1,TRBJ1-4,TRBD1,TGCGCCAGCAGCTTGATGAGACAGGGGGATGAAAAACTGTTTTTT,CASSLMRQGDEKLFF
NA,TRBV19,TRBJ1-5,TRBD1,TGTGCCAGTACCGGGGGACAGGGGAACATGGTTGATCAGCCCCAGCATTTT,CASTGGQGNMVDQPQHF
NA,TRBV24-1,TRBJ2-3,NA,TGTGCCACCAGTGGTGGCGGGGGCCGAAGAGATACGCAGTATTTT,CATSGGGGRRDTQYF
few,TRBV6-5,TRBJ2-5,NA,TGTGCCAGCAGGGGTTTCGGGGAGACCCAGTACTTC,CASRGFGETQYF
NA,TRBV18,TRBJ1-1,NA,TGTGCCAGCTCGAATATGGACAGTCCGCGCACTGAAGCTTTCTTT,CASSNMDSPRTEAFF
NA,TRBV30,TRBJ1-1,TRBD1,TGTGCCTGGAGTAACCTACAGGGGAGGTACACTGAAGCTTTCTTT,CAWSNLQGRYTEAFF
NA,TRBV11-2,TRBJ1-2,TRBD1,TGTGCCAGCAGCACTGACAGGGTTGGCTACACCTTC,CASSTDRVGYTF